This entry is about one T cell receptor (beta chain). The data belong to a study of control samples from healthy donors and cancer patients. The germline V gene encodes CDR1 MNHEY and CDR2 SVGEGT. The ends were cut back, 4 bases at V and 0 bases at J, with 16 bases in the middle. CDR3 length equals 18 residues. TCRdb keeps only in-frame clones here, not all; method: immunoSEQ multiplex PCR. The sample consists of more than 70,000 clones, roughly 90% of them appearing once. The source material was blood. The source of this sequence is a young woman in good health. The chain combines TRBV6-2 or TRBV6-3 with TRBJ1-6; tentative D call: TRBD1 (6 bases). The DNA of the CDR3 is TGTGCCAGCAGTTTCCCGACAGGAGCGAGCTCCTATAATTCACCCCTCCACTTT. As protein: CASSFPTGASSYNSPLHF.